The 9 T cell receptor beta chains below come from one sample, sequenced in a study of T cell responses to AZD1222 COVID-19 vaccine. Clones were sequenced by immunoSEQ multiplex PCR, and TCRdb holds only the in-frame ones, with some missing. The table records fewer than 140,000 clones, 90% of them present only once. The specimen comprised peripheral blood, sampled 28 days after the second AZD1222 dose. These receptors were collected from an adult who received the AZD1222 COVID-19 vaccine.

The CDR3 nucleotides are TGTGCCGGATCTAAAGGGGGCGGGAACACCGGGGAGCTGTTTTTT. This gives the protein CAGSKGGGNTGELFF. This sequence joins TRBV7-8 and TRBJ2-2, with TRBD1 identical over 7 bases. CDR1 and CDR2 (germline): SGHVS, FQNEAQ. With V trimmed by 11 bases and J by 1 base, 10 bases remained unmatched. There are 15 residues in the CDR3.

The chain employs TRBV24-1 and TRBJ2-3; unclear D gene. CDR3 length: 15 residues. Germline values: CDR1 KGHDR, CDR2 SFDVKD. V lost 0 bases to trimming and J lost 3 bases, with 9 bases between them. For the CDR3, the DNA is TGTGCCACCAGTGATTTGCAGGACGGTACAGATACGCAGTATTTT. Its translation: CATSDLQDGTDTQYF.

The CDR3 loop is CASSQLRGGLVENEEKLFF. In DNA, the CDR3 is TGTGCCAGCAGTCAATTGAGGGGAGGCTTAGTGGAGAATGAGGAAAAACTGTTTTTT. This chain connects TRBV2 to TRBJ1-4, with D possibly TRBD1 on 5 matching bases. Germline values: CDR1 SNHLY, CDR2 FYNNEI. The CDR3 consists of 19 residues. Trimming took 5 bases from V and 8 from J, leaving 30 bases between them.

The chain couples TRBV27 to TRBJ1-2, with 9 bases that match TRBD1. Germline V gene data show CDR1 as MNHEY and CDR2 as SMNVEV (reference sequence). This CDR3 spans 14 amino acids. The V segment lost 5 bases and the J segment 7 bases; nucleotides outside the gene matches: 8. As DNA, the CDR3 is TGTGCCAGCAGTCCTCCGGGACAGGGAAGTGGCTACACCTTC. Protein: CASSPPGQGSGYTF.

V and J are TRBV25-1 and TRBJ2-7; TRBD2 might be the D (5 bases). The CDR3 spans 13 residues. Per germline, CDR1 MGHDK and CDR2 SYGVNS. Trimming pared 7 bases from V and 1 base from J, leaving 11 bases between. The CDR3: CASTSGSSYEQYF. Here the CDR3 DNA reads TGTGCCAGCACCAGCGGTAGTTCCTACGAGCAGTACTTC.

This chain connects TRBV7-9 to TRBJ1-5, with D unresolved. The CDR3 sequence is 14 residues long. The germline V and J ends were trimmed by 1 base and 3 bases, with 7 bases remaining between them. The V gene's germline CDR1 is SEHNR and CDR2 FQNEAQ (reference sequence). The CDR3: CASSLGQTNQPQHF. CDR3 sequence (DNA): TGTGCCAGCAGCTTAGGTCAAACCAATCAGCCCCAGCATTTT.

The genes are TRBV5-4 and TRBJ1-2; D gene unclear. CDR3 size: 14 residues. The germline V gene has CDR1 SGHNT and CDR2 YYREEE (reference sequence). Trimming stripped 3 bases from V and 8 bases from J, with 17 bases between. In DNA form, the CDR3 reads TGTGCCAGCAGCTACCCGGACGGGAAAGAGGGCTACACCTTC. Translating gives CASSYPDGKEGYTF.

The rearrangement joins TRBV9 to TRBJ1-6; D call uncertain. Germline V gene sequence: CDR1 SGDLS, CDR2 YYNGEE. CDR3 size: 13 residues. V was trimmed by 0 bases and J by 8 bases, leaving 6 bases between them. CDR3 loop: CASSVAQDSPLHF. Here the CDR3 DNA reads TGTGCCAGCAGCGTAGCGCAGGATTCACCCCTCCACTTT.

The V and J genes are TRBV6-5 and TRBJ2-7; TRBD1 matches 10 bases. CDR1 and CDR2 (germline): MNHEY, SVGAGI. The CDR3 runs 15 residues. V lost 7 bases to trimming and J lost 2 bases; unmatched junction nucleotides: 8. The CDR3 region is CASIDGGTGAYEQYF. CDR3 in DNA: TGTGCCAGCATCGATGGAGGGACAGGGGCCTACGAGCAGTACTTC.